This T cell receptor (beta chain) was captured in a study of cytomegalovirus exposure and HLA in healthy donors. A multiplex PCR was run with 60 Vbeta primers and 13 Jbeta primers. Assay used: immunoSEQ multiplex PCR; TCRdb lists only in-frame clones, some missing. This sample has tens of thousands of clones; 72% occur once, and the top ten carry around 10%. CDR3 length: 13 residues. Germline CDR1 is SEHNR and CDR2 is FQNEAQ (reference sequence). V was pared by 2 bases and J by 2 bases, with 6 bases between. J is TRBJ1-1 and V is TRBV7-9, with no clear D. Input material: PBMCs. This clonotype originated in a woman in her thirties or forties in good health and CMV-seropositive. In nucleotides, the CDR3 is TGTGCCAGCAGCTTACAGGCCAACACTGAAGCTTTCTTT. Translating gives CASSLQANTEAFF.